This TCR beta chain comes out of a study of T cell responses to AZD1222 COVID-19 vaccine. The CDR3 spans 15 residues. Trimming removed 5 bases from V and 0 bases from J; junction bases left unmatched: 4. Germline assignment: CDR1 SGHVS and CDR2 FNYEAQ. Some second doses came at about 4 weeks and others at about 12 weeks; these were pooled. This clone turned up a few times. Its antigen is still unknown. Study-level points and caveats: Spike-specific TCR breadth and depth were elevated following two AZD1222 doses. Vaccine-related CD4 TCRs covered spike, predominating at 160-218 and 743-854.

Clones were sequenced by immunoSEQ multiplex PCR, and TCRdb holds only the in-frame ones, with some missing. The sample consists of tens of thousands of clones, around 85% of them appearing once. This rearrangement joins TRBV7-6 to TRBJ1-3; 7 bases align to TRBD1. The sample consisted of peripheral blood, taken 28 days after the second AZD1222 dose. The receptor comes from an adult who received the AZD1222 COVID-19 vaccine. The CDR3 DNA sequence: TGTGCCAGCAGCCCAGGGACAGCCTCTGGAAACACCATATATTTT. Its protein product is CASSPGTASGNTIYF. The full variable domain, with the rest looked up from reference TRBV7-6 and TRBJ1-3, is GAGVSQSPRYKVTKRGQDVALRCDPISGHVSLYWYRQALGQGPEFLTYFNYEAQQDKSGLPNDRFSAERPEGSISTLTIQRTEQRDSAMYRCASSPGTASGNTIYFGEGSWLTVV.